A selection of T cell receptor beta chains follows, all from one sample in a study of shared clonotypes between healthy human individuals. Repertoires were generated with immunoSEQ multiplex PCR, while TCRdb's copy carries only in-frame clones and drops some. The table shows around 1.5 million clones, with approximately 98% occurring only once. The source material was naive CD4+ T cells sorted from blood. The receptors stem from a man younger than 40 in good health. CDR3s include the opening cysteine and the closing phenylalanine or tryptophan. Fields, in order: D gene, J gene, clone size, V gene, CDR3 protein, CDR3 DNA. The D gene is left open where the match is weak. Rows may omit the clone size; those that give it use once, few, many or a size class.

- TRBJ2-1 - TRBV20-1 CSAGGYNEQFF TGCAGTGCCGGAGGCTACAATGAGCAGTTCTTC
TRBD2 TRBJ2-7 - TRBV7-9 CASSFRTSGRISYEQYF TGTGCCAGCAGCTTCCGGACTAGCGGGAGGATCTCCTACGAGCAGTACTTC
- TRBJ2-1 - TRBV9 CASSVGLKSSSDNEQFF TGTGCCAGCAGCGTAGGACTTAAGTCCAGCAGCGACAATGAGCAGTTCTTC
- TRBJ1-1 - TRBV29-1 CSVEDKGLMNTEAFF TGCAGCGTTGAAGATAAGGGTCTCATGAACACTGAAGCTTTCTTT
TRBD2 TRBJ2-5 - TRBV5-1 CASSLGRSGTSGPLGTRETQYF TGCGCCAGCAGCTTGGGGCGGAGTGGGACTAGCGGGCCGTTGGGGACAAGAGAGACCCAGTACTTC
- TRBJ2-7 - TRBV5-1 CASSLIGGIPYEQYF TGCGCCAGCAGCTTGATCGGGGGAATCCCCTACGAGCAGTACTTC
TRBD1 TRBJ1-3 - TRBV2 CASSRQGSGSGNTIYF TGTGCCAGCAGTCGACAGGGGTCCGGCTCTGGAAACACCATATATTTT
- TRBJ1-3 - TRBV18 CASSPLAEPIRETIYF TGTGCCAGCTCACCCCTCGCGGAACCTATTCGAGAGACCATATATTTT
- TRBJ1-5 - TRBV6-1 CASSEAGVSNQPQHF TGTGCCAGCAGTGAAGCAGGGGTTAGCAATCAGCCCCAGCATTTT
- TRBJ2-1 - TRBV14 CASSQGGDAEQFF TGTGCCAGCAGCCAAGGCGGGGACGCTGAGCAGTTCTTC
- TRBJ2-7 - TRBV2 CASSEAGKLNYEQYF TGTGCCAGCAGTGAAGCGGGTAAACTCAACTACGAGCAGTACTTC
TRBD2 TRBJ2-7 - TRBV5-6 CASSSTDYRGDEQYF TGTGCCAGCAGCTCGACAGATTACCGGGGGGACGAGCAGTACTTC
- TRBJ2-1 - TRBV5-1 CASSSQGSSYNEQFF TGCGCCAGCAGCTCTCAGGGGAGCTCCTACAATGAGCAGTTCTTC
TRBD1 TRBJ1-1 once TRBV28 CASRRTRRTGGGSAEAFF TGTGCCAGCAGACGCACTCGCCGGACAGGGGGCGGTTCGGCTGAAGCTTTCTTT
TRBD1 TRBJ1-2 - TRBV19 CASSRQGGNYGYTF TGTGCCAGTAGTAGACAGGGAGGTAACTATGGCTACACCTTC
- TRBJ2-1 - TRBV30 CALNEQFF TGTGCCCTCAATGAGCAGTTCTTC
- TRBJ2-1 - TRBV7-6 CASSLGRQGHNEQFF TGTGCCAGCAGCTTAGGCCGGCAGGGCCACAATGAGCAGTTCTTC
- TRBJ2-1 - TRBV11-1 CASSPISGDGGNEQFF TGTGCCAGCAGCCCAATATCGGGGGATGGGGGCAATGAGCAGTTCTTC